This T cell receptor (beta chain) was sequenced for a study of cytomegalovirus exposure and HLA in healthy donors. The V gene's germline CDR1 is SGHTA and CDR2 FQGNSA. V gave up 5 bases and J gave up 5 bases; unmatched junction bases: 7. There are 15 residues in the CDR3. Concerning this clone itself: Antigen specificity is unknown.

Study results and caveats: Productive status was seen about 87% or about 30% of the time for most TCR beta V segments in an earlier analysis.

It was with 60 Vbeta and 13 Jbeta primers that the PCR ran. Only in-frame clones appear in the TCRdb table, and some are missing; sequencing was by immunoSEQ multiplex PCR. This sample's table has about 170,000 clones. This receptor was identified in a woman younger than 30 in good health and CMV-seropositive. The V call is TRBV7-2, the J call TRBJ2-1; 9 bases map to TRBD2. The material sequenced was PBMCs. CDR3 loop: CASSQAGGLHNEQFF. CDR3 DNA: TGTGCCAGCAGCCAAGCGGGAGGTCTCCACAATGAGCAGTTCTTC.